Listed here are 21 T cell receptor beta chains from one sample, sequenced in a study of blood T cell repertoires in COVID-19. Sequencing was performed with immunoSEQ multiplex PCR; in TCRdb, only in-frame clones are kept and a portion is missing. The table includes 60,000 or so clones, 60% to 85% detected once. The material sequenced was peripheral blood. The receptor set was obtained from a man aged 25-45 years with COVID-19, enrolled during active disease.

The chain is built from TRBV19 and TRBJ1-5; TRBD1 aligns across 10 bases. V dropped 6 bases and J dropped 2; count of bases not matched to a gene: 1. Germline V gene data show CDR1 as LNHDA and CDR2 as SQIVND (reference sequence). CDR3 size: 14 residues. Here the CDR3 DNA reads TGTGCCAGTAGGGGGACAGGGGGCAATCAGCCCCAGCATTTT. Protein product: CASRGTGGNQPQHF.

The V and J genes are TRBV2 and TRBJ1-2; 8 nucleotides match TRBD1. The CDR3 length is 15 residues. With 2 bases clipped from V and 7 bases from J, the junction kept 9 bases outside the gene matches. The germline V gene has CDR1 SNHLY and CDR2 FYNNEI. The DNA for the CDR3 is TGTGCCAGCAGTGAAAGGGCAGGGGGCGCGGGTGGCTACACCTTC. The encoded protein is CASSERAGGAGGYTF.

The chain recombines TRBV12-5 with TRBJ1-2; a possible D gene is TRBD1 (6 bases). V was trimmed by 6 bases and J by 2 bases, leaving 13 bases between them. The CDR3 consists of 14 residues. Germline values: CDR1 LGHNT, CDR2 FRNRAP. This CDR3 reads CASGPPGVNYGYTF. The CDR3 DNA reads TGTGCTAGTGGCCCTCCAGGGGTGAACTATGGCTACACCTTC. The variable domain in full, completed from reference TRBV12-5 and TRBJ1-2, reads DARVTQTPRHKVTEMGQEVTMRCQPILGHNTVFWYRQTMMQGLELLAYFRNRAPLDDSGMPKDRFSAEMPDATLATLKIQPSEPRDSAVYFCASGPPGVNYGYTFGSGTRLTVV.

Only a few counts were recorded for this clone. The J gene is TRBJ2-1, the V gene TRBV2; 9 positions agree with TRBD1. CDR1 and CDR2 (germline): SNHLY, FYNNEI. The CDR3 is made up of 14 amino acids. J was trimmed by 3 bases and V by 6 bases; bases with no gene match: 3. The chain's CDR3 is CASRDRGFYNEQFF. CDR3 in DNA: TGTGCCAGCAGGGACAGGGGTTTCTACAATGAGCAGTTCTTC.

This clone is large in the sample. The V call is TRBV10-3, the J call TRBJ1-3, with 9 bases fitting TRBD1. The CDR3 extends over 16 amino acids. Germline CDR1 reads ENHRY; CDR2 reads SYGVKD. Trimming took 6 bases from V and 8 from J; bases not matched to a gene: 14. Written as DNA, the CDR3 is TGTGCCATCAGCCTGTCCCGGGACAGGGATCTAGACACCATATATTTT. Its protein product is CAISLSRDRDLDTIYF.

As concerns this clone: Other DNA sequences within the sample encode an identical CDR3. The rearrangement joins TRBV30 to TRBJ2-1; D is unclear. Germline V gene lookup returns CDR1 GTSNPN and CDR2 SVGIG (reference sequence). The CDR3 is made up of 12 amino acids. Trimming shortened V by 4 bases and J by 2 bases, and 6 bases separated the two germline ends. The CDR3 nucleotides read TGTGCCTGGACAGTGACCTACAATGAGCAGTTCTTC. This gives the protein CAWTVTYNEQFF.

The CDR3 is CASSLGQGAWYGYTF. The CDR3 DNA reads TGTGCCAGCAGCCTAGGACAGGGGGCCTGGTATGGCTACACCTTC. J is TRBJ1-2 and V is TRBV3-1 (or the pseudogene TRBV3-2); TRBD1 matches at 11 bases. V gave up 4 bases and J gave up 5 bases; unmatched junction bases: 6. From germline, CDR1 is LGHDT and CDR2 YNNKEL (reference sequence). This CDR3 is built from 15 residues.

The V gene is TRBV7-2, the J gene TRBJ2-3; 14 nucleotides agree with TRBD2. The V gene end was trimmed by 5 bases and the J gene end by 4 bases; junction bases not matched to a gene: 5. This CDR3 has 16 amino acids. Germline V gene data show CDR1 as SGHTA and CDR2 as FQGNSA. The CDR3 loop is CASSTGTSGSPDTQYF. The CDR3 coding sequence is TGTGCCAGCAGCACTGGGACTAGCGGGAGCCCAGATACGCAGTATTTT.

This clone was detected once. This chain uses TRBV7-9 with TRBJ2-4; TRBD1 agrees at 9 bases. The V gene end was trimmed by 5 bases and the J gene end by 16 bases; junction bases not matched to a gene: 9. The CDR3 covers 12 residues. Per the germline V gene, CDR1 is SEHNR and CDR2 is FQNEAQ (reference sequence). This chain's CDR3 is CASSDSTGGAYF. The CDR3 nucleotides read TGTGCCAGCAGCGACAGTACAGGGGGCGCATACTTC.

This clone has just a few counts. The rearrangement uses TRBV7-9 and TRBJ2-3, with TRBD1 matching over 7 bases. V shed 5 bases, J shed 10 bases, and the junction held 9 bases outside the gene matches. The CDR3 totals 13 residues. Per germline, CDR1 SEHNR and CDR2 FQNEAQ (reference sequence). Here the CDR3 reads CASSGNTGDSQYF. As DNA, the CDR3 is TGTGCCAGCAGCGGCAATACAGGGGATTCGCAGTATTTT.

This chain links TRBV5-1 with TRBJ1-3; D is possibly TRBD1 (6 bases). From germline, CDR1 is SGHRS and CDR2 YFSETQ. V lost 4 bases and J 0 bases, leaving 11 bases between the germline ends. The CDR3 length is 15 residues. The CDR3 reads CASSRDTSSGNTIYF. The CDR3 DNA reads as TGCGCCAGCAGCAGGGACACGAGCTCTGGAAACACCATATATTTT.

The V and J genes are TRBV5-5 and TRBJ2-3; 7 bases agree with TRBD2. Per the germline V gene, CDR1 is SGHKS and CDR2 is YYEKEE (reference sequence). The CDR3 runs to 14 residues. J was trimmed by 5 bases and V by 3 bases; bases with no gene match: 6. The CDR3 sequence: CASSSVVAGDTQYF. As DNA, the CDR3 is TGTGCCAGCAGCTCCGTGGTAGCGGGAGATACGCAGTATTTT.

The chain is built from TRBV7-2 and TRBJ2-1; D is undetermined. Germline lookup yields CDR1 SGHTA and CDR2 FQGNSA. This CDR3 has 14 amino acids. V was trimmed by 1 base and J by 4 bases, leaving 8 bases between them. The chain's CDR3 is CASSLVGPYNEQFF. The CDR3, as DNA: TGTGCCAGCAGCTTAGTTGGGCCTTACAATGAGCAGTTCTTC.

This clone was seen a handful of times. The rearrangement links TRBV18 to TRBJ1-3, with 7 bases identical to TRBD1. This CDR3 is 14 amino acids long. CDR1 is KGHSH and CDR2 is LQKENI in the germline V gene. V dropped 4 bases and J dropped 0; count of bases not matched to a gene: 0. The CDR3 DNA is TGTGCCAGCTCACGGGACAGCTCTGGAAACACCATATATTTT. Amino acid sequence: CASSRDSSGNTIYF.

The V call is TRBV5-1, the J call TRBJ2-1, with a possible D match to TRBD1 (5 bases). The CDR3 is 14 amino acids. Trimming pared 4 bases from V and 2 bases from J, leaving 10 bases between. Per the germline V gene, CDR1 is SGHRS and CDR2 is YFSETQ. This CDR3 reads CASSRQWPYNEQFF. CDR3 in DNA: TGCGCCAGCAGCCGACAGTGGCCCTACAATGAGCAGTTCTTC.

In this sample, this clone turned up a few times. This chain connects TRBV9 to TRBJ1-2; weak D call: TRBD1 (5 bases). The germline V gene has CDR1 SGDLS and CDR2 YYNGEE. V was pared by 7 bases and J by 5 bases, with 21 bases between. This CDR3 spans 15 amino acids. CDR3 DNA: TGTGCCAGCTCCCCGAAGGGGATCCCCGGATATGGCTACACCTTC. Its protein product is CASSPKGIPGYGYTF.

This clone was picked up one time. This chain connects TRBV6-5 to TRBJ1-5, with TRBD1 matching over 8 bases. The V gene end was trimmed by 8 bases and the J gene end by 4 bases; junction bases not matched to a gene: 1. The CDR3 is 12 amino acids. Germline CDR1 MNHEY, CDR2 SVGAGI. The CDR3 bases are TGTGCCAGCCGACAGGGGAATCAGCCCCAGCATTTT. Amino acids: CASRQGNQPQHF.

This chain's CDR3 is CASSPGGTEGDTQYF. CDR3 nucleotide sequence: TGTGCCAGCAGCCCCGGTGGGACAGAGGGGGATACGCAGTATTTT. The chain carries TRBV13 and TRBJ2-3; 7 nucleotides line up with TRBD1. CDR3 length equals 15 residues. V lost 5 bases and J lost 6; bases outside the gene matches: 11. Germline V CDR1 and CDR2: PRHDT, FYEKMQ (reference sequence).

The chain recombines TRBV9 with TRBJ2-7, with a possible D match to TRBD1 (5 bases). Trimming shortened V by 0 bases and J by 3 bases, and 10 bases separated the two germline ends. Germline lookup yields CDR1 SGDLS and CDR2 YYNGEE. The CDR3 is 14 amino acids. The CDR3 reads CASSVAGQSYEQYF. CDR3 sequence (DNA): TGTGCCAGCAGCGTAGCAGGGCAGAGCTACGAGCAGTACTTC.

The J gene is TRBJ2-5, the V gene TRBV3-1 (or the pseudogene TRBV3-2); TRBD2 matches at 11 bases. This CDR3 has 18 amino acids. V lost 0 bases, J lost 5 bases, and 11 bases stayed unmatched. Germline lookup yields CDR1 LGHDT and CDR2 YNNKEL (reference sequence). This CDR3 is CASSQDLPGTSGLETQYF. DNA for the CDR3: TGTGCCAGCAGCCAAGATCTTCCAGGGACTAGCGGCCTCGAGACCCAGTACTTC.

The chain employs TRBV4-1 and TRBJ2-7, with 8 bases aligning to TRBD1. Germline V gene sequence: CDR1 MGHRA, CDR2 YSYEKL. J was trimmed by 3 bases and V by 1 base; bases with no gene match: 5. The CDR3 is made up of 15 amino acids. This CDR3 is CASSQGDRGHYEQYF. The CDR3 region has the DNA TGCGCCAGCAGCCAAGGTGACAGGGGACACTACGAGCAGTACTTC.